The entry below describes one T cell receptor beta chain. These data belong to a study of T-cell memory formation after mild COVID-19. Study summary: Largely, TCR clusters stayed within a single donor.

Using constant-segment primers, 5'RACE produced TCR alpha and TCR beta cDNA libraries carrying sample barcodes and UMIs. TCRdb ran MiXCR on the 5' RACE reads and lists one entry per CDR3 protein. Of 560,000 or so distinct CDR3 sequences listed, roughly 17% are singletons. The CDR3 spans 13 residues. V shed 2 bases and J shed 6 bases, with 12 bases lying between them. Per the germline V gene, CDR1 is DFQATT and CDR2 is SNEGSKA (reference sequence). The chain employs TRBV20-1 and TRBJ2-3, with D maybe TRBD1 (5 bases). The specimen was PBMCs or a T cell subset sorted from them (not recorded which). The receptor was derived from an adult woman who had mild COVID-19 (a few samples of this study predate the infection). Cell type and time point are not known. The CDR3 nucleotides read TGCAGTGCTAGAAAGGGGCGGTCCGATACGCAGTATTTT. Residues: CSARKGRSDTQYF.